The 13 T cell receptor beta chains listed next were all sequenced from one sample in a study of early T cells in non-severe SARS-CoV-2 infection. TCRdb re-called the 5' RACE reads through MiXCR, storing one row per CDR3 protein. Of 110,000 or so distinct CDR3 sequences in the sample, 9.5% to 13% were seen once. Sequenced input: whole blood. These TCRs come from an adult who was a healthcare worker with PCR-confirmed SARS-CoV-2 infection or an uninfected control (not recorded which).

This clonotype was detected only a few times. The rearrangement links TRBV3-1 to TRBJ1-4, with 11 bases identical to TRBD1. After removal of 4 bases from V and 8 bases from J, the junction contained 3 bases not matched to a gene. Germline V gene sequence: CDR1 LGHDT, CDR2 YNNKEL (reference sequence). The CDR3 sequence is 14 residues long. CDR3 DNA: TGTGCCAGCAGCCGGACAGGGGGCAGGGAAAAACTGTTTTTT. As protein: CASSRTGGREKLFF.

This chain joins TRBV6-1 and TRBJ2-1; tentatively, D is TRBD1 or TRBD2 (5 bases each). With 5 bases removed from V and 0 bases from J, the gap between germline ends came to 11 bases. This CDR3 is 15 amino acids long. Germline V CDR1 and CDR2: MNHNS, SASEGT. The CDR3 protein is CASSSGTVSYNEQFF. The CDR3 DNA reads TGTGCCAGCAGTTCCGGGACGGTCTCCTACAATGAGCAGTTCTTC.

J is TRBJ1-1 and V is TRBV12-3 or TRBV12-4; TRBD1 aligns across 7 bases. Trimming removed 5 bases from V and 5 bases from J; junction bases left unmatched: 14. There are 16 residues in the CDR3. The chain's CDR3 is CASSTGQDSRGTEAFF. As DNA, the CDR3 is TGTGCCAGCAGTACAGGACAGGACTCGCGGGGTACTGAAGCTTTCTTT.

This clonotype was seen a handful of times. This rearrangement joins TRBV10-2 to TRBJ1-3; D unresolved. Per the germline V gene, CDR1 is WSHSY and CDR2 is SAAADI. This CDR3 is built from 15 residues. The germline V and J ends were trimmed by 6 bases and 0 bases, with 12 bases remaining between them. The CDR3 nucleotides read TGCGCCAGCAGGTCAAGTCTGAACTCTGGAAACACCATATATTTT. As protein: CASRSSLNSGNTIYF.

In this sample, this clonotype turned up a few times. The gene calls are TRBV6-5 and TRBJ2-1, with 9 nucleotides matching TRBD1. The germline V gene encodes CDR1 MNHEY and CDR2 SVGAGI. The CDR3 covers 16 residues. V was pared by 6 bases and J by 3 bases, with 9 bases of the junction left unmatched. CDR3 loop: CASRPRQGVLYNEQFF. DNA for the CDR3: TGTGCCAGCAGACCGAGACAGGGGGTGCTCTACAATGAGCAGTTCTTC.

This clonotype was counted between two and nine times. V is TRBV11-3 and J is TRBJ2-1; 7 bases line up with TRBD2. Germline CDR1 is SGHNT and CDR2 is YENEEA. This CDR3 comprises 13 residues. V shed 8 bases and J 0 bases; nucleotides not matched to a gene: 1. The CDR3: CASGGSSYNEQFF. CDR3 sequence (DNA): TGTGCCAGCGGCGGGAGCTCCTACAATGAGCAGTTCTTC.

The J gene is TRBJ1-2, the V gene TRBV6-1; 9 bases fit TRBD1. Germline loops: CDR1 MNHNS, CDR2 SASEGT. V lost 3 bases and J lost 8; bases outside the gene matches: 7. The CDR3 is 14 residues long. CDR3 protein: CASSEPGQGEGYTF. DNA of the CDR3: TGTGCCAGCAGTGAGCCGGGACAGGGAGAGGGCTACACCTTC.

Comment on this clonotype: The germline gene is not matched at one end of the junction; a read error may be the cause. The CDR3 region is CTSSLTGDEQFF. The CDR3 nucleotides are TGTACCAGCAGCTTGACAGGGGATGAGCAGTTCTTC. This chain joins TRBV7-9 and TRBJ2-1; 8 nucleotides agree with TRBD1. CDR1 SEHNR and CDR2 FQNEAQ come from the germline V gene (reference sequence). CDR3 length: 12 residues.

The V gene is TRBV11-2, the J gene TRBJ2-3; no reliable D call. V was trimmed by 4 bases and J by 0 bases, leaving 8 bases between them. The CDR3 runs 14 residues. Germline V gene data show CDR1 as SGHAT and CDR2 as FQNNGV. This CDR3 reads CASSWRSSTDTQYF. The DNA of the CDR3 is TGTGCCAGCAGCTGGCGGTCTAGCACAGATACGCAGTATTTT.

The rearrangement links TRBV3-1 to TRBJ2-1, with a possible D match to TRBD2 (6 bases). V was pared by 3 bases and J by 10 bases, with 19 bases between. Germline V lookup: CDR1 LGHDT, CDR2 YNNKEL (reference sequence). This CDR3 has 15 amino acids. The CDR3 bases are TGTGCCAGCAGCCAGGGATTAGGGACTCTAATCGAGCAGTTCTTC. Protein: CASSQGLGTLIEQFF.

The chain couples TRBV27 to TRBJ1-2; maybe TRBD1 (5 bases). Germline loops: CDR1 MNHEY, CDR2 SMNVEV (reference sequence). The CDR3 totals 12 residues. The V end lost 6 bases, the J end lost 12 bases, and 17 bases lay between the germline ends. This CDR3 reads CASRSDQGTHTF. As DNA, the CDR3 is TGTGCCAGCAGATCTGATCAGGGAACCCACACCTTC.

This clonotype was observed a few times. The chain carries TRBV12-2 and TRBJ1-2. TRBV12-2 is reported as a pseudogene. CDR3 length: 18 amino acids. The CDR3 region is CASRLGMWGSRCNYGYTF. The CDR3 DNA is TGTGCAAGTCGGCTAGGGATGTGGGGTAGCAGGTGTAACTATGGCTACACCTTC.

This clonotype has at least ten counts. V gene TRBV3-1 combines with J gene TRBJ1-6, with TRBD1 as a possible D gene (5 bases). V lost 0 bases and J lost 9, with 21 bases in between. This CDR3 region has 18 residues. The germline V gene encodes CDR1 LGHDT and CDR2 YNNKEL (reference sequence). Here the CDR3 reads CASSQDWGRTPQRSPLHF. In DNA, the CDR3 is TGTGCCAGCAGCCAAGATTGGGGCCGCACACCCCAACGTTCACCCCTCCACTTT.